This T cell receptor (beta chain) was recovered during a study of cytomegalovirus exposure and HLA in healthy donors. Regarding the study as a whole: Researchers reported that a few CMV-associated chains were confirmed in vitro as CMV antigen-specific. Cytomegalovirus-associated status was assigned to some 160 TCR beta chains.

Details on this clone: Its antigen remains unknown.

The assay was immunoSEQ multiplex PCR, and TCRdb's table has in-frame clones only and misses some. The sample lists under 350,000 clones, approximately 83% occurring once. Sequencing was done on a sample of PBMCs. The TCR sequence derives from a woman aged 18-29 years in good health and CMV-seronegative.

CDR3 sequence: CASSEVGRGNTEAFF. DNA for the CDR3: TGTGCCAGCAGTGAAGTTGGCAGGGGAAACACTGAAGCTTTCTTT. The chain recombines TRBV6-1 with TRBJ1-1; tentative D call: TRBD1 (6 bases). The CDR3 runs 15 residues. With 1 base removed from V and 2 bases from J, the gap between germline ends came to 11 bases. Germline V lookup: CDR1 MNHNS, CDR2 SASEGT.